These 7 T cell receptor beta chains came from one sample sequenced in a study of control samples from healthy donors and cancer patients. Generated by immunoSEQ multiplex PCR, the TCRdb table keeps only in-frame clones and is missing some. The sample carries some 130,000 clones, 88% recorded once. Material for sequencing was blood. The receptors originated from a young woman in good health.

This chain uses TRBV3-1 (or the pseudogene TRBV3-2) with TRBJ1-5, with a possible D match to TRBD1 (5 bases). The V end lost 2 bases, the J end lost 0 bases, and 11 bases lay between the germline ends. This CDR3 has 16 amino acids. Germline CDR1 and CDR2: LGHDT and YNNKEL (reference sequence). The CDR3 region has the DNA TGTGCCAGCAGCCAATCTCAGGGAGGTAGCAATCAGCCCCAGCATTTT. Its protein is CASSQSQGGSNQPQHF.

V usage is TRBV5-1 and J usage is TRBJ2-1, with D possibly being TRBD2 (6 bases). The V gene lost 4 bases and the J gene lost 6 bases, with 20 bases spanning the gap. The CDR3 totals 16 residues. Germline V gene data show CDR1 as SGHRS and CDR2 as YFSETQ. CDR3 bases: TGCGCCAGCAGCCGAACCCCTGCGATGGGGGGCAATGAGCAGTTCTTC. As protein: CASSRTPAMGGNEQFF.

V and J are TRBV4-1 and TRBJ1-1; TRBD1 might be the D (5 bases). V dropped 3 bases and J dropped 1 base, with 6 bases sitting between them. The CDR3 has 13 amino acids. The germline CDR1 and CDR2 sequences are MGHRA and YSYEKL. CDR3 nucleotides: TGCGCCAGCAGCCATACAGGGAACACTGAAGCTTTCTTT. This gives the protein CASSHTGNTEAFF.

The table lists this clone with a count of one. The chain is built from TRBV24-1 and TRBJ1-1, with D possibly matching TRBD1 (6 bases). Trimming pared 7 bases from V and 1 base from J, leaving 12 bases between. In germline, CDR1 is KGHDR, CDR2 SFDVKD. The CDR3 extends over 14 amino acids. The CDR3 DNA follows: TGTGCCACCAGGGCCAGGGGACAGAACACTGAAGCTTTCTTT. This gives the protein CATRARGQNTEAFF.

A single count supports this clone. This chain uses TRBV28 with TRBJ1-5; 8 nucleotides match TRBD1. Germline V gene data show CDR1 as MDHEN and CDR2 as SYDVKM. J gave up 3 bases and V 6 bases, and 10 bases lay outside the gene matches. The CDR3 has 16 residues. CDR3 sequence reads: CASRVAGTGFNQPQHF. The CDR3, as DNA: TGTGCCAGCAGGGTCGCCGGGACAGGCTTCAATCAGCCCCAGCATTTT.

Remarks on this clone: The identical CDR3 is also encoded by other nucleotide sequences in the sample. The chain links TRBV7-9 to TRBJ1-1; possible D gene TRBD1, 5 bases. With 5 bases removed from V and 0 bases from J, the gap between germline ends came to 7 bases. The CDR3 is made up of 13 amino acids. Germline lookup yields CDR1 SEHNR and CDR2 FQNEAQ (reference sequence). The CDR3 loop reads CASSPTVNTEAFF. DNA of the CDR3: TGTGCCAGCAGCCCGACAGTGAACACTGAAGCTTTCTTT.

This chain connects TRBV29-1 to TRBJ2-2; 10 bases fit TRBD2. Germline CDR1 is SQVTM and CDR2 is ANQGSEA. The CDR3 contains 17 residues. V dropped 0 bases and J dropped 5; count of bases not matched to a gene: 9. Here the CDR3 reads CSVEDTFSGRRTGELFF. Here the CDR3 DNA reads TGCAGCGTTGAAGACACTTTTAGCGGGAGGAGGACCGGGGAGCTGTTTTTT.